This T cell receptor (beta chain) was recorded in a study of T cells in Graves' hyperthyroidism and ophthalmopathy. The table lists this clonotype with many counts. PBMCs were collected from an approximately 9.4 ml volume of fresh peripheral blood. The CDR3 spans 17 residues. The V end lost 0 bases, the J end lost 4 bases, and 19 bases lay between the germline ends. Germline V gene sequence: CDR1 SGDLS, CDR2 YYNGEE. Amplified TCR beta CDR3 regions came from RNA transcripts. With the HTBI primer set, the TCR CDR3 went through a first round of RT-PCR. TCRdb used MiXCR to reprocess the multiplex PCR reads, holding one entry per CDR3 protein. The table records 280,000 or so distinct CDR3 sequences, around a quarter of them present only once.

The gene calls are TRBV9 and TRBJ2-5, with D perhaps matching TRBD2 (6 bases). Sequenced material: blood. The TCR originated in a man aged 35-49 years with Graves' hyperthyroidism that later progressed to Graves' ophthalmopathy. CDR3 sequence: CASSVGLRRENRETQYF. CDR3 DNA: TGTGCCAGCAGCGTAGGTCTTCGGCGGGAAAACAGAGAGACCCAGTACTTC.